This T cell receptor beta chain comes out of a study of technical replicates of blood from a handful of donors. Sequenced by immunoSEQ multiplex PCR; TCRdb stores in-frame clones only, minus some. This table has some 80,000 clones, almost 96% appearing once. Germline V lookup: CDR1 SGHTA, CDR2 FQGNSA. The CDR3 contains 14 residues. The V end was cut by 5 bases, the J end by 3 bases, with 14 bases between. This sequence was found in a human donor in good health. The sample taken for sequencing was T cells isolated from PBMCs. The gene calls are TRBV7-2 and TRBJ2-7, with D tentatively TRBD2 (5 bases). The CDR3, as DNA: TGTGCCAGCAGCCCAGAGGCGGGCTACTACGAGCAGTACTTC. Translating it yields CASSPEAGYYEQYF.